A single sample gave rise to the 31 T cell receptor beta chains below, sequenced in a study of shared clonotypes between healthy human individuals. The repertoire was sequenced with immunoSEQ multiplex PCR; TCRdb's copy has only in-frame clones and lacks some. The data hold 2 million to 2.5 million clones, with over 90% observed a single time. Sequences were obtained from naive CD4+ T cells from PBMCs. Subset here: CD45RA+ positively selected. These receptors were obtained from a man aged 18 to 29 in good health. Some clones in this sample may be carry-over from other donors' samples.

The chain carries TRBV18 and TRBJ2-7; weak D call: TRBD1 (6 bases). Trimming stripped 6 bases from V and 0 bases from J, with 9 bases between. Germline values: CDR1 KGHSH, CDR2 LQKENI. The CDR3 has 13 amino acids. CDR3 sequence reads: CASSRDTSYEQYF. CDR3 in DNA: TGTGCCAGCTCCCGGGACACCTCCTACGAGCAGTACTTC. The full variable domain, in which reference TRBV18 and TRBJ2-7 provide the parts outside the CDR3, is NAGVMQNPRHLVRRRGQEARLRCSPMKGHSHVYWYRQLPEEGLKFMVYLQKENIIDESGMPKERFSAEFPKEGPSILRIQQVVRGDSAAYFCASSRDTSYEQYFGPGTRLTVT.

This chain uses TRBV7-2 with TRBJ1-3; 8 bases align to TRBD1. The CDR3 contains 15 residues. Germline loops: CDR1 SGHTA, CDR2 FQGNSA. The V gene end was trimmed by 5 bases and the J gene end by 0 bases; junction bases not matched to a gene: 3. This chain's CDR3 is CASSLTGDSGNTIYF. The CDR3 nucleotides are TGTGCCAGCAGCCTGACAGGGGACTCTGGAAACACCATATATTTT.

The V gene is TRBV6-1, the J gene TRBJ2-2, with TRBD1 identical over 8 bases. This CDR3 contains 15 residues. Germline V gene sequence: CDR1 MNHNS, CDR2 SASEGT. Unmatched junction bases numbered 9, after V lost 5 bases and J lost 7 bases. The CDR3 DNA reads TGTGCCAGCAGTATTCGGACAGGGTCGAGCGGGGAGCTGTTTTTT. It is translated as CASSIRTGSSGELFF.

The CDR3 sequence: CASSSPTYGYTF. CDR3 DNA sequence: TGTGCCAGTAGTTCACCAACCTATGGCTACACCTTC. This chain uses TRBV19 with TRBJ1-2; D not resolved. Trimming left V 5 bases short and J 4 bases short, with 8 bases between. Germline-derived CDR1 and CDR2 are LNHDA and SQIVND (reference sequence). There are 12 residues in the CDR3.

The V gene is TRBV30, the J gene TRBJ2-3; D is possibly TRBD1 or TRBD2 (5 bases each). This CDR3 spans 15 amino acids. The germline V gene has CDR1 GTSNPN and CDR2 SVGIG (reference sequence). V was trimmed by 8 bases and J by 3 bases, leaving 21 bases between them. CDR3: CARTLGDGQTDTQYF. The CDR3 bases are TGTGCCCGGACTCTGGGGGATGGGCAAACAGATACGCAGTATTTT.

This chain links TRBV7-3 with TRBJ2-7; possible D gene TRBD1, 5 bases. The V end was cut by 1 base, the J end by 0 bases, with 10 bases between. CDR1 is SGHTA and CDR2 is FQGTGA in the germline V gene. The CDR3 totals 15 residues. CDR3 in amino acids: CASSLRGGFSYEQYF. CDR3 nucleotides: TGTGCCAGCAGCTTAAGGGGCGGTTTCTCCTACGAGCAGTACTTC.

The chain is built from TRBV18 and TRBJ2-5, with 8 nucleotides matching TRBD1. V trimming: 3 bases; J trimming: 5 bases; junction bases outside the gene matches: 11. This CDR3 comprises 16 residues. The germline gives CDR1 KGHSH, CDR2 LQKENI. CDR3 loop: CASSPQWQGAGETQYF. The CDR3, as DNA: TGTGCCAGCTCACCTCAGTGGCAGGGGGCCGGCGAGACCCAGTACTTC. The whole variable domain, remainder taken from reference TRBV18 and TRBJ2-5, is NAGVMQNPRHLVRRRGQEARLRCSPMKGHSHVYWYRQLPEEGLKFMVYLQKENIIDESGMPKERFSAEFPKEGPSILRIQQVVRGDSAAYFCASSPQWQGAGETQYFGPGTRLLVL.

The chain couples TRBV6-1 to TRBJ2-1; 9 bases map to TRBD1. CDR1 and CDR2 from the germline V gene are MNHNS and SASEGT. V shed 4 bases, J shed 9 bases, and the junction held 10 bases outside the gene matches. This CDR3 is built from 15 residues. CDR3 sequence reads: CASSGRQGEWGEQFF. The CDR3 DNA reads as TGTGCCAGCAGTGGCCGACAGGGGGAGTGGGGTGAGCAGTTCTTC.

The chain is built from TRBV6-5 and TRBJ2-7; D possibly uses TRBD1 or TRBD2 (6 bases each). This CDR3 comprises 16 residues. Germline V CDR1 and CDR2: MNHEY, SVGAGI. V lost 0 bases to trimming and J lost 7 bases, with 19 bases between them. The CDR3 sequence is CASSYSGLGGQGEQYF. CDR3 bases: TGTGCCAGCAGTTACTCAGGTCTTGGGGGGCAAGGTGAGCAGTACTTC.

This chain joins TRBV23-1 and TRBJ2-1, with 7 nucleotides matching TRBD2. TRBV23-1 counts as an open reading frame of uncertain function. With V trimmed by 5 bases and J by 8 bases, 6 bases remained unmatched. CDR3 size: 13 residues. CDR3 amino acids: CASSYQRDDEQFF. CDR3 DNA: TGCGCCAGCAGTTATCAGCGGGACGATGAGCAGTTCTTC.

The CDR3 coding sequence is TGTGCCAGCAGCCAAGATGGGACTCTGGGCCGATGGAACACCATATATTTT. Protein: CASSQDGTLGRWNTIYF. The V gene is TRBV4-2, the J gene TRBJ1-3; perhaps TRBD1 as D (5 bases). The germline V gene encodes CDR1 LGHNA and CDR2 YNFKEQ. CDR3 length: 17 residues. The V end was cut by 0 bases, the J end by 7 bases, with 19 bases between.

The chain has TRBV7-2 and TRBJ1-1; 7 bases are shared with TRBD1. Germline trimming cut 5 bases from V and 11 bases from J; bases unmatched to any gene: 14. The CDR3 is 14 amino acids. Germline V lookup: CDR1 SGHTA, CDR2 FQGNSA. Here the CDR3 DNA reads TGTGCCAGCAGCAGACGCCAGGGGGACACGGAGGCTTTCTTT. Translating gives CASSRRQGDTEAFF.

The genes are TRBV5-1 and TRBJ2-5; D is ambiguous. Germline V lookup: CDR1 SGHRS, CDR2 YFSETQ. The CDR3 runs to 14 residues. V was clipped by 4 bases and J by 2 bases, with 12 bases between them. The DNA for the CDR3 is TGCGCCAGCAGCGACGGTACACGGCAAGAGACCCAGTACTTC. Encoded protein: CASSDGTRQETQYF.

The chain couples TRBV7-3 to TRBJ2-1; TRBD1 matches at 8 bases. V shed 0 bases, J shed 7 bases, and the junction held 8 bases outside the gene matches. Germline V CDR1 and CDR2: SGHTA, FQGTGA. The CDR3 has 16 residues. CDR3: CASSLTAANRGNEQFF. The CDR3 DNA follows: TGTGCCAGCAGCTTAACCGCGGCGAACAGGGGGAATGAGCAGTTCTTC.

V usage is TRBV28 and J usage is TRBJ1-1; TRBD1 agrees at 9 bases. Germline V CDR1 and CDR2: MDHEN, SYDVKM. V gave up 4 bases and J gave up 4 bases; unmatched junction bases: 7. This CDR3 has 15 amino acids. As DNA, the CDR3 is TGTGCCAGCAGTTCACAGGGGGCTGGCGGCACTGAAGCTTTCTTT. It is translated as CASSSQGAGGTEAFF.

CDR3: CASSPVGLAGFSGANVLTF. The CDR3 coding sequence is TGTGCCAGCTCACCCGTCGGCCTAGCGGGCTTCTCTGGGGCCAACGTCCTGACTTTC. This chain uses TRBV18 with TRBJ2-6, with 8 bases identical to TRBD2. Germline CDR1 KGHSH, CDR2 LQKENI. CDR3 length equals 19 residues. With V trimmed by 3 bases and J by 0 bases, 10 bases remained unmatched.

The chain has TRBV6-1 and TRBJ2-7; a weak D match, TRBD1 (5 bases). The CDR3 sequence is 15 residues long. Trimming pared 4 bases from V and 0 bases from J, leaving 13 bases between. The germline V gene encodes CDR1 MNHNS and CDR2 SASEGT. CDR3 nucleotide sequence: TGTGCCAGCAGTGTGACAGTGACGTACTCCTACGAGCAGTACTTC. Translation gives CASSVTVTYSYEQYF.

The chain carries TRBV30 and TRBJ1-1; no definite D call. CDR1 is GTSNPN, CDR2 SVGIG, per germline (reference sequence). V was shortened by 3 bases and J by 5 bases, with 10 bases between the two germline ends. The CDR3 is made up of 12 amino acids. Here the CDR3 reads CAWRKTGTEAFF. In DNA, the CDR3 is TGTGCCTGGAGAAAGACTGGGACTGAAGCTTTCTTT.

The V and J genes are TRBV5-1 and TRBJ2-5; TRBD2 matches at 10 bases. The ends lost 4 bases at V and 6 bases at J; junction bases unmatched: 24. This CDR3 has 20 amino acids. Germline CDR1 reads SGHRS; CDR2 reads YFSETQ. This CDR3 reads CASSLLPASGSLPVAKTQYF. CDR3 nucleotide sequence: TGCGCCAGCAGCCTCCTCCCTGCTAGCGGGAGTCTTCCCGTTGCGAAGACCCAGTACTTC. Filled out from reference TRBV5-1 and TRBJ2-5, the complete variable domain reads KAGVTQTPRYLIKTRGQQVTLSCSPISGHRSVSWYQQTPGQGLQFLFEYFSETQRNKGNFPGRFSGRQFSNSRSEMNVSTLELGDSALYLCASSLLPASGSLPVAKTQYFGPGTRLLVL.

The chain couples TRBV28 to TRBJ1-3; D call uncertain. This CDR3 spans 13 amino acids. V dropped 6 bases and J dropped 7 bases, with 13 bases sitting between them. Germline assignment: CDR1 MDHEN and CDR2 SYDVKM. CDR3 DNA sequence: TGTGCCAGCAGCCTGACTGAGGCCAACACCATATATTTT. Protein product: CASSLTEANTIYF.

This rearrangement joins TRBV10-3 to TRBJ2-7; the D is unclear. From germline, CDR1 is ENHRY and CDR2 SYGVKD. Trimming removed 2 bases from V and 5 bases from J, with 10 bases in between. This CDR3 is 13 amino acids long. The CDR3: CAISEGRWDEQYF. Here the CDR3 DNA reads TGTGCCATCAGTGAGGGACGCTGGGACGAGCAGTACTTC.

This clone came up once. The rearrangement joins TRBV7-9 to TRBJ2-5; D is tentatively TRBD1 or TRBD2 (5 bases each). Trimming removed 5 bases at V and 4 bases at J, with 11 bases between. Germline assignment: CDR1 SEHNR and CDR2 FQNEAQ (reference sequence). The CDR3 loop spans 13 amino acids. The CDR3 bases are TGTGCCAGCAGCCCCAGGGCGGGAGAGACCCAGTACTTC. Translation: CASSPRAGETQYF.

The rearrangement links TRBV7-9 to TRBJ2-2; D unresolved. From germline, CDR1 is SEHNR and CDR2 FQNEAQ (reference sequence). This CDR3 is built from 18 residues. V was clipped by 4 bases and J by 0 bases, with 18 bases between them. The CDR3 sequence is CASSSPLRTVANTGELFF. Written as DNA, the CDR3 is TGTGCCAGCAGCTCGCCCCTAAGGACGGTAGCGAACACCGGGGAGCTGTTTTTT.

V usage is TRBV28 and J usage is TRBJ1-1; D remains unclear. Between the trimmed V and J ends, which lost 10 bases and 1 base, there was a span of 10 bases. Per germline, CDR1 MDHEN and CDR2 SYDVKM. The CDR3 is 12 residues long. CDR3 sequence: CATGPPNTEAFF. CDR3 DNA: TGTGCCACCGGACCTCCGAACACTGAAGCTTTCTTT.

V is TRBV7-9 and J is TRBJ1-4, with 9 bases aligning to TRBD1. The V segment lost 5 bases and the J segment 6 bases; nucleotides outside the gene matches: 4. This CDR3 is 14 amino acids long. Germline V CDR1 and CDR2: SEHNR, FQNEAQ (reference sequence). The CDR3 coding sequence is TGTGCCAGCAGCACCCGGACAGGGGATGAAAAACTGTTTTTT. Translating gives CASSTRTGDEKLFF.

The V call is TRBV28, the J call TRBJ2-7; the match to TRBD2 covers 8 bases. This CDR3 region has 14 residues. Trimming at V came to 1 base and at J to 2 bases, leaving 1 base not matched to a gene. Germline V gives CDR1 MDHEN, CDR2 SYDVKM. The CDR3 DNA sequence: TGTGCCAGCAGTTTATCGGGAGGGCCCTACGAGCAGTACTTC. This sequence encodes CASSLSGGPYEQYF.

This sequence joins TRBV11-2 and TRBJ2-1, with D possibly being TRBD1 (6 bases). The CDR3 runs to 12 residues. The germline V gene encodes CDR1 SGHAT and CDR2 FQNNGV. Between the trimmed V and J ends, which lost 5 bases and 9 bases, there was a span of 11 bases. The CDR3 DNA is TGTGCCAGCAGCCCTACAGGGCTTGAGCAGTTCTTC. It translates to CASSPTGLEQFF.

The V call is TRBV7-2, the J call TRBJ2-3, with D perhaps matching TRBD1 (7 bases). CDR1 and CDR2 from the germline V gene are SGHTA and FQGNSA. This CDR3 contains 14 residues. Trimming removed 10 bases at V and 5 bases at J, with 19 bases between. The CDR3 bases are TGTGCCACCAGAGGGGGCGGGAATCGAGATACGCAGTATTTT. Its protein product is CATRGGGNRDTQYF.

The CDR3 is CASSRQGFVTDTQYF. In DNA form, the CDR3 reads TGTGCCAGCAGTCGACAGGGGTTCGTGACAGATACGCAGTATTTT. J is TRBJ2-3 and V is TRBV7-9; 8 bases fit TRBD1. The CDR3 spans 15 residues. V shed 6 bases, J shed 3 bases, and the junction held 8 bases outside the gene matches. Per germline, CDR1 SEHNR and CDR2 FQNEAQ (reference sequence).

The rearrangement uses TRBV5-1 and TRBJ2-7; 9 bases are a match to TRBD1. Germline lookup yields CDR1 SGHRS and CDR2 YFSETQ. V shed 0 bases and J 2 bases; nucleotides not matched to a gene: 3. This CDR3 spans 15 amino acids. The CDR3 DNA reads as TGCGCCAGCAGCTTGGACAGGGGGCAAGCCTACGAGCAGTACTTC. It yields the protein CASSLDRGQAYEQYF.

This chain connects TRBV2 to TRBJ1-4; the D is unclear. The CDR3 length is 15 residues. CDR1 SNHLY and CDR2 FYNNEI come from the germline V gene. V lost 4 bases and J 2 bases, leaving 11 bases between the germline ends. In nucleotides, the CDR3 is TGTGCCAGCAGTGGGGTAGGAGTTACTAATGAAAAACTGTTTTTT. It is translated as CASSGVGVTNEKLFF.